Listed below are T cell receptor beta chains from one sample, sequenced in a study of blood T cell repertoires in COVID-19. Only in-frame clones appear in the TCRdb table, and some are missing; sequencing was by immunoSEQ multiplex PCR. The data contain fewer than 85,000 clones, 88% of them singletons. The specimen sequenced was peripheral blood. The receptors derive from a man in his fifties with active COVID-19. Each CDR3 is given with its conserved first and last residue. A D gene is named only where the DNA matches it firmly. Clone size is stated in some rows and not others, as once, few, many or a class when expanded.

d_gene,j_gene,abundance,len,v_gene,CDR3aa,CDR3nt
-,TRBJ2-3,-,13,TRBV18,CASSPLRTDTQYF,TGTGCCAGCTCACCACTACGGACAGATACGCAGTATTTT
-,TRBJ1-3,-,15,TRBV2,CASSESPGRANTIYF,TGTGCCAGCAGTGAAAGCCCAGGGCGCGCAAACACCATATATTTT
-,TRBJ1-1,-,11,TRBV19,CASTGLFKAFF,TGTGCCAGTACCGGACTCTTTAAAGCTTTCTTT
-,TRBJ1-1,-,20,TRBV28,CASSPRFMVQGKITNTEAFF,TGTGCCAGCAGTCCCCGGTTCATGGTCCAGGGAAAAATCACGAACACTGAAGCTTTCTTT
-,TRBJ1-2,-,15,TRBV3-1/TRBV3-2,CASSPYHGTSPGYTF,TGTGCCAGCAGCCCCTATCACGGTACTAGTCCTGGCTACACCTTC
TRBD1,TRBJ2-7,-,15,TRBV6-1,CASSEWAGQGYEQYF,TGTGCCAGCAGTGAATGGGCGGGACAGGGTTACGAGCAGTACTTC
-,TRBJ1-1,-,14,TRBV5-4,CASSLTGGDTEAFF,TGTGCCAGCAGCTTGACGGGGGGGGACACTGAAGCTTTCTTT
TRBD1,TRBJ1-2,-,16,TRBV5-1,CASRNPTGGVNYGYTF,TGCGCCAGCAGAAATCCGACAGGGGGCGTTAACTATGGCTACACCTTC
TRBD1,TRBJ1-1,-,15,TRBV27,CASSSPGTAGTEAFF,TGTGCCAGCAGTTCCCCAGGGACAGCCGGAACTGAAGCTTTCTTT
TRBD1,TRBJ1-1,-,16,TRBV5-1,CASSLVDDRVQTEAFF,TGCGCCAGCAGCTTGGTAGACGACAGGGTACAAACTGAAGCTTTCTTT
TRBD1,TRBJ1-6,-,14,TRBV6-5,CASSRQGNNSPLHF,TGTGCCAGCAGTCGACAGGGCAATAATTCACCCCTCCACTTT
-,TRBJ2-2,-,14,TRBV6-5,CASTLGGGTGELFF,TGTGCCAGCACGTTAGGAGGAGGAACCGGGGAGCTGTTTTTT
TRBD1,TRBJ1-6,-,13,TRBV6-1,CASTDRVDSPLHF,TGTGCCAGCACCGACAGGGTTGATTCACCCCTCCACTTT
-,TRBJ2-7,-,15,TRBV9,CASSISGDSSYEQYF,TGTGCCAGCAGCATTAGCGGAGATAGCTCCTACGAGCAGTACTTC
TRBD1,TRBJ1-1,-,15,TRBV14,CASSRRGALNTEAFF,TGTGCCAGCAGCCGCAGGGGGGCATTGAACACTGAAGCTTTCTTT
-,TRBJ2-3,-,16,TRBV3-1/TRBV3-2,CASSQLRESLTDTQYF,TGTGCCAGCAGCCAACTTCGGGAAAGCTTAACAGATACGCAGTATTTT
-,TRBJ2-1,few,15,TRBV4-1,CASSQPSRGSNEQFF,TGCGCCAGCAGCCAACCCTCGCGGGGCAGTAATGAGCAGTTCTTC
-,TRBJ2-3,-,13,TRBV27,CASSSRTADTQYF,TGTGCCAGCAGTTCGCGGACAGCAGATACGCAGTATTTT
-,TRBJ1-3,once,15,TRBV5-1,CASSLRPSSGNTIYF,TGCGCCAGCAGCTTGCGCCCGAGCTCTGGAAACACCATATATTTT
TRBD1,TRBJ2-7,-,14,TRBV27,CASSDRDPSYEQYF,TGTGCCAGCAGCGACAGGGATCCTTCCTACGAGCAGTACTTC
TRBD1,TRBJ2-7,-,14,TRBV6-1,CASSEADRAYEQYF,TGTGCCAGCAGTGAAGCGGACAGGGCCTACGAGCAGTACTTC
-,TRBJ2-6,few,17,TRBV7-8,CASSLRQVLSGANVLTF,TGTGCCAGCAGCTTACGACAGGTCCTCTCTGGGGCCAACGTCCTGACTTTC
-,TRBJ1-6,-,14,TRBV9,CASSVEVEGSPLHF,TGTGCCAGCAGCGTAGAAGTAGAGGGATCACCCCTCCACTTT
TRBD1,TRBJ1-1,-,13,TRBV10-3,CAISYRGDAEAFF,TGTGCCATCAGTTACAGGGGCGACGCTGAAGCTTTCTTT
TRBD2,TRBJ2-3,-,14,TRBV28,CASSFRQREGTQYF,TGTGCCAGCAGTTTTCGTCAGCGGGAGGGAACGCAGTATTTT
TRBD1,TRBJ1-4,-,17,TRBV24-1,CATSDLPGTGANEKLFF,TGTGCCACCAGTGATTTACCAGGGACAGGGGCTAATGAAAAACTGTTTTTT
-,TRBJ1-5,-,14,TRBV19,CASSIAYSNQPQHF,TGTGCCAGTAGTATCGCGTATAGCAATCAGCCCCAGCATTTT
TRBD1,TRBJ1-2,-,14,TRBV18,CASSPTGQDYGYTF,TGTGCCAGCTCACCTACGGGACAGGATTATGGCTACACCTTC
-,TRBJ2-7,-,13,TRBV28,CASSRLSLYEQYF,TGTGCCAGCAGTAGACTAAGCCTCTACGAGCAGTACTTC
-,TRBJ1-1,-,13,TRBV29-1,CSVDGQGNTEAFF,TGCAGCGTTGACGGGCAGGGGAACACTGAAGCTTTCTTT
-,TRBJ1-1,-,14,TRBV28,CASSFVRRGTEAFF,TGTGCCAGCAGTTTCGTAAGAAGAGGGACTGAAGCTTTCTTT
-,TRBJ2-1,-,14,TRBV6-5,CASSYVQGPGEQFF,TGTGCCAGCAGTTACGTCCAGGGGCCTGGGGAGCAGTTCTTC
TRBD1,TRBJ1-1,once,14,TRBV10-3,CAIRDRGTNTEAFF,TGTGCCATCAGGGACAGGGGAACGAACACTGAAGCTTTCTTT
TRBD1,TRBJ1-1,-,16,TRBV4-3,CASSQDYRGRLTEAFF,TGCGCCAGCAGCCAAGACTATAGGGGGCGTTTGACTGAAGCTTTCTTT
-,TRBJ2-1,-,15,TRBV19,CASTWDFRSYNEQFF,TGTGCCAGTACCTGGGACTTCCGCTCCTACAATGAGCAGTTCTTC
TRBD2,TRBJ2-1,-,17,TRBV3-1/TRBV3-2,CASSQGWGTSGTNEQFF,TGTGCCAGCAGCCAAGGATGGGGGACTAGCGGGACCAATGAGCAGTTCTTC
TRBD1,TRBJ2-7,-,14,TRBV6-6,CASSWDRVAYEQYF,TGTGCCAGCAGTTGGGACAGGGTGGCCTACGAGCAGTACTTC
TRBD1,TRBJ1-1,-,14,TRBV27,CASSLWQGADEAFF,TGTGCCAGCTCTCTCTGGCAGGGGGCGGATGAAGCTTTCTTT
-,TRBJ2-2,-,14,TRBV18,CASSPLGDTGELFF,TGTGCCAGCTCACCCCTCGGGGACACCGGGGAGCTGTTTTTT
TRBD2,TRBJ2-3,-,16,TRBV4-2,CASSLAAGGTTDTQYF,TGTGCCAGCAGCCTTGCAGCGGGGGGAACCACAGATACGCAGTATTTT
-,TRBJ2-3,-,16,TRBV13,CASSYRVGGGTDTQYF,TGTGCCAGCAGCTACAGGGTTGGCGGTGGCACAGATACGCAGTATTTT
TRBD2,TRBJ2-1,-,14,TRBV29-1,CSVEGREGGNEQFF,TGCAGCGTTGAGGGCCGGGAGGGGGGCAATGAGCAGTTCTTC
TRBD2,TRBJ2-2,-,16,TRBV9,CASTVGLAGVNGELFF,TGTGCCAGTACCGTAGGACTAGCGGGAGTTAACGGGGAGCTGTTTTTT
TRBD2,TRBJ2-7,-,15,TRBV9,CASSVDLAGEYEQYF,TGTGCCAGCAGCGTAGACCTAGCGGGAGAGTACGAGCAGTACTTC
-,TRBJ1-5,-,17,TRBV5-1,CASSLRPGSGGYQPQHF,TGCGCCAGCAGCTTGAGGCCGGGGTCCGGGGGGTATCAGCCCCAGCATTTT
TRBD2,TRBJ2-3,-,16,TRBV4-3,CASSQELAAGTDTQYF,TGCGCCAGCAGCCAGGAACTAGCGGCCGGCACAGATACGCAGTATTTT
TRBD1,TRBJ2-3,-,15,TRBV2,CASSEGRGTLYTQYF,TGTGCCAGCAGTGAAGGCAGGGGGACCTTATATACGCAGTATTTT
-,TRBJ2-1,-,15,TRBV4-1,CASSQGETDYNEQFF,TGCGCCAGCAGCCAAGGAGAAACCGACTACAATGAGCAGTTCTTC